Below are 9 T cell receptor beta chains sequenced from a single sample in a study of human T cells and chemical hapten exposure. TCRdb processed the RACE reads anew with MiXCR; each CDR3 protein has one entry. Seen here are fewer than 85,000 distinct CDR3 sequences, over 7% observed once, and the top ten hold more than 1.5%. Time point of the sample: healthy volunteer bleed at 6 weeks. Whole blood, unfractionated, served as the material for total RNA extraction. The sequenced material came from whole blood. These receptors all come from a male donor in good health. Some clones in this sample may be carry-over from other donors' samples.

A few counts support this clonotype. V gene TRBV6-2 or TRBV6-3 combines with J gene TRBJ1-2; D is uncertain. This CDR3 has 11 residues. CDR1 MNHEY and CDR2 SVGEGT come from the germline V gene. V was pared by 8 bases and J by 6 bases, with 10 bases between. As DNA, the CDR3 is TGTGCCAGCGGAGAACATCATGGCTACACCTTC. Its translation: CASGEHHGYTF.

The chain recombines TRBV19 with TRBJ2-4; D is undetermined. The length of the CDR3 is 17 residues. Germline loops: CDR1 LNHDA, CDR2 SQIVND (reference sequence). V was clipped by 3 bases and J by 0 bases, with 15 bases between them. The CDR3 DNA sequence: TGTGCCAGTAGTATTGGCATGGGCGTATTAGCCAAAAACATTCAGTACTTC. This sequence encodes CASSIGMGVLAKNIQYF.

This clonotype occurred a few times. V and J are TRBV20-1 and TRBJ2-1; D is ambiguous. V gave up 6 bases and J gave up 4 bases, with 13 bases separating them. The CDR3 contains 13 residues. Germline V lookup: CDR1 DFQATT, CDR2 SNEGSKA (reference sequence). The chain's CDR3 is CSATPRDYNEQFF. The CDR3 nucleotides are TGCAGTGCCACCCCAAGAGATTACAATGAGCAGTTCTTC.

This clonotype was picked up many times. The chain couples TRBV6-5 to TRBJ1-5; D remains ambiguous. The CDR3 length is 16 residues. V was shortened by 8 bases and J by 4 bases, with 21 bases between the two germline ends. Germline V gives CDR1 MNHEY, CDR2 SVGAGI. CDR3 in DNA: TGTGCCAGCCCCTTGGCGGGAAAAATACAAAATCAGCCCCAGCATTTT. Translated: CASPLAGKIQNQPQHF.

This clonotype was recorded a few times. This chain connects TRBV20-1 to TRBJ1-5; TRBD1 might be the D (5 bases). Trimming removed 6 bases from V and 1 base from J, with 16 bases in between. Germline V lookup: CDR1 DFQATT, CDR2 SNEGSKA (reference sequence). The CDR3 is 15 amino acids. The CDR3 DNA sequence: TGCAGTGCCGAAGGAGGGGAAGGGAGCAATCAGCCCCAGCATTTT. It codes for CSAEGGEGSNQPQHF.

The V call is TRBV5-1, the J call TRBJ2-3; D ambiguous. The germline CDR1 and CDR2 sequences are SGHRS and YFSETQ. The CDR3 loop spans 16 amino acids. The V end was cut by 1 base, the J end by 2 bases, with 14 bases between. CDR3 protein: CASSLRGGTNTDTQYF. The CDR3 bases are TGCGCCAGCAGCTTGCGCGGCGGAACCAACACAGATACGCAGTATTTT.

This clonotype was counted at least ten times. The chain uses TRBV20-1 and TRBJ2-3, with 12 bases aligning to TRBD2. The germline V gene encodes CDR1 DFQATT and CDR2 SNEGSKA (reference sequence). V shed 6 bases, J shed 3 bases, and the junction held 7 bases outside the gene matches. The CDR3 consists of 15 residues. The CDR3, as DNA: TGCAGTGCGCTACTAGCGGGGGGCCCTACAGATACGCAGTATTTT. Translation: CSALLAGGPTDTQYF.

There are a few counts of this clonotype. The genes are TRBV27 and TRBJ1-2, with TRBD1 as a possible D gene (6 bases). The V gene's germline CDR1 is MNHEY and CDR2 SMNVEV (reference sequence). The length of the CDR3 is 13 residues. The ends were cut back, 0 bases at V and 5 bases at J, with 7 bases in the middle. The CDR3 sequence: CASSLSGGYGYTF. The CDR3 DNA reads as TGTGCCAGCAGTTTATCAGGGGGGTATGGCTACACCTTC.

This clonotype came up a few times. The V call is TRBV21-1, the J call TRBJ1-2. TRBV21-1 is labeled a pseudogene. This CDR3 comprises 17 residues. DNA for the CDR3: TGTGCCAGCAGCTCCCTAGGAGACCCTCTGGGTTACTATGGCTACACCTTC. Protein sequence: CASSSLGDPLGYYGYTF.